This T cell receptor beta chain is from a study of shared clonotypes between healthy human individuals. Regarding the study as a whole: In having few donors, the study represented limited genetic and exposure-history diversity.

The V segment lost 0 bases and the J segment 8 bases; nucleotides outside the gene matches: 5. The CDR3 loop spans 15 amino acids. Looked up from germline, CDR1 is LGHNA and CDR2 is YNFKEQ. HIV-negative, healthy adults without recent acute infections or vaccinations were the donors. Assay used: immunoSEQ multiplex PCR; TCRdb lists only in-frame clones, some missing. The sample holds around 700,000 clones, about 80% seen once. There are a few counts of this clone. The antigen remains unidentified. The sequence was obtained from a woman in her twenties or thirties in good health. Material: memory CD4+ T cells sorted from blood. As for subset: CD45RA-negative fraction. J is TRBJ1-4 and V is TRBV4-2; 8 bases line up with TRBD1. CDR3 in amino acids: CASSQDPDREEKLFF. The CDR3 nucleotides read TGTGCCAGCAGCCAAGACCCGGACAGGGAGGAAAAACTGTTTTTT.